The 8 T cell receptor beta chains below all came from one sample that was sequenced in a study of T cells in Graves' hyperthyroidism and ophthalmopathy. TCR beta CDR3 sequences were amplified from RNA transcripts. TCR CDR3 regions were first amplified by RT-PCR with HTBI primers. TCRdb redid the calling of the multiplex PCR reads with MiXCR, one entry per CDR3 protein. The data hold approximately 610,000 distinct CDR3 sequences, with roughly 14% observed a single time. The sequencing sample was made of blood. Receptors were obtained from a woman aged 40 to 55 with Graves' ophthalmopathy.

The V and J genes are TRBV7-8 and TRBJ2-7; D might be TRBD2 (5 bases). This CDR3 is built from 14 residues. Trimming removed 5 bases from V and 3 bases from J, with 14 bases in between. Germline V gene sequence: CDR1 SGHVS, CDR2 FQNEAQ. CDR3 sequence: CASSPGLIGYEQYF. The CDR3 nucleotides are TGTGCCAGCAGCCCCGGACTCATAGGCTACGAGCAGTACTTC.

V and J are TRBV28 and TRBJ2-7; 8 bases map to TRBD1. In germline, CDR1 is MDHEN, CDR2 SYDVKM. The CDR3 runs 16 residues. The V segment lost 4 bases and the J segment 3 bases; nucleotides outside the gene matches: 11. The CDR3 nucleotides read TGTGCCAGCAGTTCGCGCCCCGGGACAGGTCACTACGAGCAGTACTTC. This codes for CASSSRPGTGHYEQYF.

This clonotype has ten or more counts. This sequence joins TRBV6-2 or TRBV6-3 and TRBJ2-5; a possible D gene is TRBD2 (7 bases). Germline CDR1 and CDR2: MNHEY and SVGEGT. Trimming cost V 5 bases and J 5 bases, with 18 bases left between them. The CDR3 length is 15 residues. CDR3 loop: CASSPRGAGDETQYF. CDR3 nucleotide sequence: TGTGCCAGCAGTCCTCGGGGGGCGGGAGACGAGACCCAGTACTTC.

This clonotype has more than one count but fewer than ten. The chain joins TRBV6-5 to TRBJ2-4; 8 nucleotides align to TRBD1. CDR1 and CDR2 from the germline V gene are MNHEY and SVGAGI. The CDR3 is 17 residues long. Trimming took 4 bases from V and 2 from J; bases not matched to a gene: 10. CDR3 DNA sequence: TGTGCCAGCAGTTTAGGACAGGGCGGGTTCTCCAAAAACATTCAGTACTTC. Its translation is CASSLGQGGFSKNIQYF.

CDR3 nucleotides: TGTGCCAGCAGCTTAGAAGCTTATAACTATGGCTACACCTTC. Translating it yields CASSLEAYNYGYTF. The gene calls are TRBV7-9 and TRBJ1-2; D not certain. Germline V gene sequence: CDR1 SEHNR, CDR2 FQNEAQ (reference sequence). V shed 1 base and J shed 1 base, with 7 bases lying between them. The CDR3 loop spans 14 amino acids. The variable domain in full, with the rest retrieved from reference TRBV7-9 and TRBJ1-2, is DTGVSQNPRHKITKRGQNVTFRCDPISEHNRLYWYRQTLGQGPEFLTYFQNEAQLEKSRLLSDRFSAERPKGSFSTLEIQRTEQGDSAMYLCASSLEAYNYGYTFGSGTRLTVV.

This clonotype was seen many times. The CDR3 nucleotides are TGTGCCAGCAGCCAAGGCCTATTCCGACAAGGGTACGAGCAGTACTTC. Translation: CASSQGLFRQGYEQYF. The rearrangement uses TRBV4-2 and TRBJ2-7; D is ambiguous. This CDR3 is 16 amino acids long. Germline assignment: CDR1 LGHNA and CDR2 YNFKEQ. Between the trimmed V and J ends, which lost 1 base and 4 bases, there was a span of 17 bases.

This clonotype was counted ten times or more. This chain connects TRBV28 to TRBJ2-5; 8 bases are shared with TRBD1. Germline V gene sequence: CDR1 MDHEN, CDR2 SYDVKM. With 5 bases clipped from V and 0 bases from J, the junction kept 8 bases outside the gene matches. The CDR3 is 16 amino acids. The CDR3 is CASSPRQGIHQETQYF. The CDR3 DNA reads TGTGCCAGCAGTCCTCGACAGGGGATACACCAAGAGACCCAGTACTTC. The full variable domain, with the rest looked up from reference TRBV28 and TRBJ2-5, is DVKVTQSSRYLVKRTGEKVFLECVQDMDHENMFWYRQDPGLGLRLIYFSYDVKMKEKGDIPEGYSVSREKKERFSLILESASTNQTSMYLCASSPRQGIHQETQYFGPGTRLLVL.

The rearrangement joins TRBV27 to TRBJ1-5; 8 bases map to TRBD1. The germline V gene has CDR1 MNHEY and CDR2 SMNVEV (reference sequence). The CDR3 extends over 15 amino acids. The J segment lost 6 bases and the V segment lost 2 bases, leaving 6 bases of the junction unmatched. This chain's CDR3 is CASSLAAGGGQPQHF. The CDR3 region has the DNA TGTGCCAGCAGTTTAGCCGCAGGGGGCGGTCAGCCCCAGCATTTT.